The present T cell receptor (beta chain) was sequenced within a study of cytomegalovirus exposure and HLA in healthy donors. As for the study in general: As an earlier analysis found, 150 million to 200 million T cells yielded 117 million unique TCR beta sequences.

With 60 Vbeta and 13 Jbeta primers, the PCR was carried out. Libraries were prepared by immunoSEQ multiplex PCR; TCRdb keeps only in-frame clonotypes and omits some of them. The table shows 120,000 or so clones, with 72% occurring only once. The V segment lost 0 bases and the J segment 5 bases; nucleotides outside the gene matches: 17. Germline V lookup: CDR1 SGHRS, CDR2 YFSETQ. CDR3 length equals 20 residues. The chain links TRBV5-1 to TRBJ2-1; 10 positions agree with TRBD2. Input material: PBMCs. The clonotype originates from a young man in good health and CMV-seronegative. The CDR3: CASSLVVAGGIISSNNEQFF. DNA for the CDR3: TGCGCCAGCAGCTTGGTGGTAGCGGGGGGCATCATCTCCTCAAACAATGAGCAGTTCTTC.